This T cell receptor beta chain originates from a study of shared clonotypes between healthy human individuals. Cells designated naive CD8 were CD45RO-negative and were positively selected for CCR7, with terminally differentiated effector memory CD45RA+ cells excluded. Sequencing used immunoSEQ multiplex PCR; TCRdb keeps in-frame clones, though not all of them. Counted here are about 2.2 million clones, 93% occurring once; the ten biggest clones make up about 1.7%. This receptor was taken from a young man in good health. Some clones in this sample may be carry-over from other donors' samples. The specimen sequenced was naive CD8+ T cells from PBMCs.

Here the CDR3 reads CATLPTSHYEQYF. The CDR3 DNA follows: TGTGCCACCCTCCCGACTAGCCACTACGAGCAGTACTTC. V is TRBV28 and J is TRBJ2-7, with 7 nucleotides matching TRBD2. From germline, CDR1 is MDHEN and CDR2 SYDVKM. The trim removed 10 bases at V and 3 bases at J, leaving 9 bases unmatched. The CDR3 sequence is 13 residues long.